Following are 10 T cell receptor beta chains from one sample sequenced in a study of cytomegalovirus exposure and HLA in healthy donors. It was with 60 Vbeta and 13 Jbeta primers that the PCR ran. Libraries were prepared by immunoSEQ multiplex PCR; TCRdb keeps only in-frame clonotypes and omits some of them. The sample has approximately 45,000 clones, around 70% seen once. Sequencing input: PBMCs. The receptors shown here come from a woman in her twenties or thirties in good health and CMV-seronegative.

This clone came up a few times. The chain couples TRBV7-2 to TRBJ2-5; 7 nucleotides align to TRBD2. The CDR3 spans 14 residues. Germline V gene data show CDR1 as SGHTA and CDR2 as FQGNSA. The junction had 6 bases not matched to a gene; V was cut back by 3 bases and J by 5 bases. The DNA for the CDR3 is TGTGCCAGCAGCTTGGGCTCAGCGGGGGAGACCCAGTACTTC. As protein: CASSLGSAGETQYF.

As DNA, the CDR3 is TGTGCCAGCAGCCATTTTGCTGGAAACACCATATATTTT. It specifies CASSHFAGNTIYF. This chain links TRBV13 with TRBJ1-3; D unclear. The germline V gene encodes CDR1 PRHDT and CDR2 FYEKMQ (reference sequence). The V gene lost 5 bases and the J gene lost 2 bases, with 7 bases spanning the gap. The CDR3 runs to 13 residues. The full variable domain, its missing parts supplied by reference TRBV13 and TRBJ1-3, is AAGVIQSPRHLIKEKRETATLKCYPIPRHDTVYWYQQGPGQDPQFLISFYEKMQSDKGSIPDRFSAQQFSDYHSELNMSSLELGDSALYFCASSHFAGNTIYFGEGSWLTVV.

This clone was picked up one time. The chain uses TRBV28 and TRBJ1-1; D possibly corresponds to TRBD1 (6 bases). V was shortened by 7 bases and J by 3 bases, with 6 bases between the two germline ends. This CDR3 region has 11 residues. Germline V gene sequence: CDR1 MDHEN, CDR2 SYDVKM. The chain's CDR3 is CASTGDTEAFF. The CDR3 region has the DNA TGTGCCAGCACAGGGGACACTGAAGCTTTCTTT.

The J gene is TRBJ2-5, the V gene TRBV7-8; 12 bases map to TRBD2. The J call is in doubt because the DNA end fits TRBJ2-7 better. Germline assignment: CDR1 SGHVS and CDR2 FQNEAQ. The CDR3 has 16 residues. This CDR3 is CASSSTRTSGTYEQYF. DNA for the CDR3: TGTGCCAGCAGCTCCACCCGGACTAGCGGGACCTACGAGCAGTACTTC.

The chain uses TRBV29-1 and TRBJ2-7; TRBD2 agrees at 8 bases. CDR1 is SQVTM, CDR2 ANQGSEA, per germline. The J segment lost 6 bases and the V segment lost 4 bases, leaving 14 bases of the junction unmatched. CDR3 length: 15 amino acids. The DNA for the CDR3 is TGCAGCGTTGGCCCTAGGGGGGACGGGGGGGGCGAGCAGTACTTC. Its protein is CSVGPRGDGGGEQYF.

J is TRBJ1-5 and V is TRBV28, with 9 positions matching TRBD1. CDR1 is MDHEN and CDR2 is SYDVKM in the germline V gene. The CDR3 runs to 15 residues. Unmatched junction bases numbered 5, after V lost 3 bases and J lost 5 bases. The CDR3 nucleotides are TGTGCCAGCAGTTTCCAGGACAGGGGCCATCAGCCCCAGCATTTT. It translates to CASSFQDRGHQPQHF.

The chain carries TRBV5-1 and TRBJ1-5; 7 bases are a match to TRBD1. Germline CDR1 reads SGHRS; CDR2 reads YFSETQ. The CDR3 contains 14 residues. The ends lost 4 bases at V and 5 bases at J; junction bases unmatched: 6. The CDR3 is CASSRDSFDQPQHF. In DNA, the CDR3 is TGCGCCAGCAGCCGGGACAGCTTCGATCAGCCCCAGCATTTT.

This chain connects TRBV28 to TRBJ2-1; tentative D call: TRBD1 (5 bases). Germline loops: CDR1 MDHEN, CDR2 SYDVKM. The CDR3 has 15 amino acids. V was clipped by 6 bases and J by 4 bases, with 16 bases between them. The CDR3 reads CASSGDLDKYNEQFF. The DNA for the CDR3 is TGTGCCAGCAGCGGAGACTTGGACAAATACAATGAGCAGTTCTTC.

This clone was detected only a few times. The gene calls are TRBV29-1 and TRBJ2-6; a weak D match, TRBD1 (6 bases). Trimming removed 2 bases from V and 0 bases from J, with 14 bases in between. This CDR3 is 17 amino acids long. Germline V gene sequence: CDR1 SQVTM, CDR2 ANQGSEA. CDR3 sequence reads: CSVESGTSSSGANVLTF. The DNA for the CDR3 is TGCAGCGTTGAAAGTGGGACATCTTCCTCTGGGGCCAACGTCCTGACTTTC.

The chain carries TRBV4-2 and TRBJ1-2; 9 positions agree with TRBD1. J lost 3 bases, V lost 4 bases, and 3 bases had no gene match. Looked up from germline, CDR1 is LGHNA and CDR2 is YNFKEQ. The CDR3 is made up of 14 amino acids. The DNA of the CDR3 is TGTGCCAGCAGCCCGGGACAGGGCGACTATGGCTACACCTTC. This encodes CASSPGQGDYGYTF.